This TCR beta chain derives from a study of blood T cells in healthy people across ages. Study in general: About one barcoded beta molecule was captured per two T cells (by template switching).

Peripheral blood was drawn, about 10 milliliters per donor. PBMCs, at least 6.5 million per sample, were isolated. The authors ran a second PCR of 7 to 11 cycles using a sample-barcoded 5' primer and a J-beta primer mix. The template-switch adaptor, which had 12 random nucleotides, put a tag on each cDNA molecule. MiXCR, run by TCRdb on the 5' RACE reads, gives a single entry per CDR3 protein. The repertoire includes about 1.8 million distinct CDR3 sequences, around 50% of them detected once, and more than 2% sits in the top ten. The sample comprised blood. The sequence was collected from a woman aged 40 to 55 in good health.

CDR3 amino acids: CASSSRRENYNEQYF. Written as DNA, the CDR3 is TGTGCCAGCAGTTCTCGCAGGGAAAACTACAATGAGCAGTACTTC. This chain connects TRBV12-3 or TRBV12-4 to TRBJ2-7, with a weak D call TRBD1 (5 bases). The V and J ends lost 4 bases and 7 bases respectively, with 20 bases between them. The CDR3 consists of 15 residues.